The 20 T cell receptor beta chains below come from one sample, sequenced in a study of shared clonotypes between healthy human individuals (TCRdb year 2020). The library was built by means of the immunoSEQ multiplex PCR assay. Here the immuneACCESS table is served through TCRdb, limited to in-frame sequences with V and J called. Missing clones are a known gap in these copies; in checked studies unresolved V genes cover under half, and the rest lacks a known reason. This sample holds millions of clones; about 95% were observed only once. The ten largest clones add up to 1% to 1.3% of the sample. CD8 naive samples were obtained by positive selection for CCR7 among CD45RO-negative cells, yielding a CD45RA+CCR7+ population from which TemRA cells were excluded. Sequencing was carried out using naive CD8+ T cells sorted from blood. The cell subset or site label on this specimen signifies: CD45RA+CCR7+. The receptors here all came from a man aged 18-30 years in good health.

J is TRBJ2-2 and V is TRBV11-2; TRBD2 matches 10 bases. The length of the CDR3 is 18 residues. V lost 3 bases, J lost 0 bases, and 7 bases stayed unmatched. Germline V gene lookup returns CDR1 SGHAT and CDR2 FQNNGV. Written as DNA, the CDR3 is TGTGCCAGCAGCTTTGGACTAGCGGCACTGTCGAACACCGGGGAGCTGTTTTTT. Translated: CASSFGLAALSNTGELFF.

V gene TRBV2 combines with J gene TRBJ1-1; 11 bases map to TRBD1. Germline lookup yields CDR1 SNHLY and CDR2 FYNNEI. The CDR3 is 16 amino acids. The trim removed 3 bases at V and 5 bases at J, leaving 8 bases unmatched. The CDR3 here is CASSDNRDRGWTEAFF. CDR3 nucleotides: TGTGCCAGCAGTGACAATCGGGACAGGGGGTGGACTGAAGCTTTCTTT.

The chain has TRBV10-3 and TRBJ1-2; the match to TRBD1 covers 9 bases. CDR3 length equals 14 residues. The junction had 4 bases not matched to a gene; V was cut back by 4 bases and J by 4 bases. CDR1 and CDR2 from the germline V gene are ENHRY and SYGVKD. This CDR3 reads CAISGDRASYGYTF. In DNA, the CDR3 is TGTGCCATCAGTGGGGACAGGGCCAGCTATGGCTACACCTTC.

The chain uses TRBV11-2 and TRBJ1-5; D not certain. The CDR3 has 13 amino acids. CDR1 is SGHAT, CDR2 FQNNGV, per germline. Between the trimmed V and J ends, which lost 0 bases and 7 bases, there was a span of 7 bases. The CDR3 region is CASSLEDWQPQHF. CDR3 in DNA: TGTGCCAGCAGCTTAGAGGATTGGCAGCCCCAGCATTTT.

The chain carries TRBV4-3 and TRBJ2-3, with TRBD2 identical over 11 bases. After removal of 3 bases from V and 0 bases from J, the junction contained 20 bases not matched to a gene. The germline V gene has CDR1 LGHNA and CDR2 YSLEER. This CDR3 has 22 residues. CDR3: CASSHETYEGTSGGTSTDTQYF. CDR3 sequence (DNA): TGCGCCAGCAGCCACGAGACGTATGAGGGGACTAGCGGAGGGACTAGCACAGATACGCAGTATTTT.

The rearrangement joins TRBV29-1 to TRBJ2-7; D uncertain. The CDR3 is made up of 14 amino acids. V was clipped by 2 bases and J by 2 bases, with 13 bases between them. Looked up from germline, CDR1 is SQVTM and CDR2 is ANQGSEA. CDR3 region: CSVEPTENPYEQYF. For the CDR3, the DNA is TGCAGCGTTGAACCGACTGAAAATCCCTACGAGCAGTACTTC.

The table lists this clone with a count of one. V usage is TRBV5-4 and J usage is TRBJ2-3, with TRBD2 identical over 7 bases. This CDR3 has 19 residues. The germline V gene has CDR1 SGHNT and CDR2 YYREEE (reference sequence). The V segment lost 4 bases and the J segment 0 bases; nucleotides outside the gene matches: 17. CDR3: CASSPGLAEPPSSTDTQYF. The CDR3 nucleotides are TGTGCCAGCAGCCCCGGGCTAGCGGAACCTCCCTCTAGCACAGATACGCAGTATTTT.

The chain carries TRBV7-9 and TRBJ1-5, with D uncertain. Trimming cost V 1 base and J 0 bases, with 13 bases left between them. This CDR3 comprises 17 residues. Germline values: CDR1 SEHNR, CDR2 FQNEAQ (reference sequence). CDR3 protein: CASSLEILGVSNQPQHF. The CDR3, as DNA: TGTGCCAGCAGCTTAGAGATCTTAGGAGTTAGCAATCAGCCCCAGCATTTT.

This clone turned up a few times. The sample holds other DNA sequences that translate to the same CDR3. The V gene is TRBV4-1, the J gene TRBJ2-5; D remains unclear. This CDR3 has 13 amino acids. V was pared by 0 bases and J by 3 bases, with 5 bases between. Germline lookup yields CDR1 MGHRA and CDR2 YSYEKL. DNA of the CDR3: TGCGCCAGCAGCCAAGATCGGGAAGAGACCCAGTACTTC. It encodes CASSQDREETQYF.

The chain links TRBV9 to TRBJ2-2, with 8 bases aligning to TRBD1. Germline CDR1 reads SGDLS; CDR2 reads YYNGEE. CDR3 size: 16 residues. V was clipped by 3 bases and J by 1 base; unmatched bases: 5. The CDR3, as DNA: TGTGCCAGCAGCGACCCGACAGGGGTGAACACCGGGGAGCTGTTTTTT. It translates to CASSDPTGVNTGELFF. Together with reference TRBV9 and TRBJ2-2, the CDR3 gives the full variable domain: DSGVTQTPKHLITATGQRVTLRCSPRSGDLSVYWYQQSLDQGLQFLIQYYNGEERAKGNILERFSAQQFPDLHSELNLSSLELGDSALYFCASSDPTGVNTGELFFGEGSRLTVL.

V gene TRBV6-5 combines with J gene TRBJ1-1, with D tentatively TRBD1 (6 bases). Germline CDR1 reads MNHEY; CDR2 reads SVGAGI. The CDR3 has 14 residues. The germline V and J ends were trimmed by 6 bases and 4 bases, with 15 bases remaining between them. CDR3 sequence (DNA): TGTGCCAGCAGCCCTTCAGGGGCGGCCACTGAAGCTTTCTTT. Protein sequence: CASSPSGAATEAFF.

Remarks on this clone: This sample also contains other DNA sequences that code for the same CDR3. CDR3: CASSHRTGGSYEQYF. In DNA form, the CDR3 reads TGTGCCAGCAGCCACCGGACAGGGGGCAGCTACGAGCAGTACTTC. This chain links TRBV6-5 with TRBJ2-7; 11 nucleotides match TRBD1. Trimming at V came to 6 bases and at J to 3 bases, leaving 7 bases not matched to a gene. Germline V gene sequence: CDR1 MNHEY, CDR2 SVGAGI. The CDR3 consists of 15 residues.

The chain combines TRBV19 with TRBJ2-7; D might be TRBD1 (5 bases). V gave up 0 bases and J gave up 3 bases, with 9 bases separating them. The CDR3 runs to 14 residues. Germline loops: CDR1 LNHDA, CDR2 SQIVND (reference sequence). As DNA, the CDR3 is TGTGCCAGTAGTATAGATCCTACAGGCTACGAGCAGTACTTC. It specifies CASSIDPTGYEQYF.

This clone was detected once. The chain joins TRBV6-1 to TRBJ2-7; 11 bases line up with TRBD1. Trimming took 2 bases from V and 3 from J; bases not matched to a gene: 3. The germline CDR1 and CDR2 sequences are MNHNS and SASEGT. This CDR3 region has 15 residues. This chain's CDR3 is CASSEWTGGIYEQYF. CDR3 bases: TGTGCCAGCAGTGAATGGACAGGGGGCATCTACGAGCAGTACTTC.

V usage is TRBV6-6 and J usage is TRBJ2-7; tentatively, D is TRBD1 (5 bases). The CDR3 has 16 amino acids. Germline V gene lookup returns CDR1 MNHNY and CDR2 SVGAGI (reference sequence). The V gene lost 4 bases and the J gene lost 0 bases, with 16 bases spanning the gap. In nucleotides, the CDR3 is TGTGCCAGCAGTTCGCCGACAGCCTCGAGCTCCTACGAGCAGTACTTC. It is translated as CASSSPTASSSYEQYF.

The CDR3 region has the DNA TGTGCCAGCAGGCGGCAGGGCACCGGGGAGCTGTTTTTT. Protein sequence: CASRRQGTGELFF. The chain uses TRBV7-2 and TRBJ2-2, with a tentative D call TRBD1 (5 bases). Germline CDR1 SGHTA, CDR2 FQGNSA. Trimming took off 6 bases at V and 4 bases at J, with 9 bases between the two ends. CDR3 size: 13 residues.

The chain couples TRBV7-6 to TRBJ2-7; 10 positions match TRBD2. CDR1 is SGHVS, CDR2 FNYEAQ, per germline. J gave up 3 bases and V 5 bases, and 7 bases lay outside the gene matches. CDR3 length: 15 residues. The CDR3 bases are TGTGCCAGCAGCCTTGAGCGGGAGGGCCTCTACGAGCAGTACTTC. Amino acid sequence: CASSLEREGLYEQYF.

This chain joins TRBV2 and TRBJ1-5, with 9 bases fitting TRBD1. Germline assignment: CDR1 SNHLY and CDR2 FYNNEI. CDR3 length: 16 residues. After removal of 6 bases from V and 2 bases from J, the junction contained 8 bases not matched to a gene. The CDR3, as DNA: TGTGCCAGCAGCGATGGGACAGGGATCGGCAATCAGCCCCAGCATTTT. Translation gives CASSDGTGIGNQPQHF. The full variable domain, its missing parts supplied by reference TRBV2 and TRBJ1-5, is EPEVTQTPSHQVTQMGQEVILRCVPISNHLYFYWYRQILGQKVEFLVSFYNNEISEKSEIFDDQFSVERPDGSNFTLKIRSTKLEDSAMYFCASSDGTGIGNQPQHFGDGTRLSIL.

The V call is TRBV27, the J call TRBJ1-5; D ambiguous. Germline lookup yields CDR1 MNHEY and CDR2 SMNVEV (reference sequence). Trimming took 4 bases from V and 5 from J, leaving 12 bases between them. The CDR3 consists of 14 residues. The CDR3 loop reads CASSSGSAHQPQHF. CDR3 DNA sequence: TGTGCCAGCAGTTCAGGATCTGCACATCAGCCCCAGCATTTT.

This sequence joins TRBV4-1 and TRBJ2-3; D is unresolved. The V and J ends lost 0 bases and 2 bases respectively, with 12 bases between them. The length of the CDR3 is 16 residues. CDR1 MGHRA and CDR2 YSYEKL come from the germline V gene. In nucleotides, the CDR3 is TGCGCCAGCAGCCAAGAATTTTCAGGATCCACAGATACGCAGTATTTT. Encoded protein: CASSQEFSGSTDTQYF.